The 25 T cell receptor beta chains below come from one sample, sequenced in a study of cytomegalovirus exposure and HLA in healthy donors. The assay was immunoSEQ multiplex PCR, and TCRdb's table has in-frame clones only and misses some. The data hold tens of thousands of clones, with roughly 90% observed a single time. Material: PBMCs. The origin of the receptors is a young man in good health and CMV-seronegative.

The CDR3 loop reads CASSVQLAGPDTQYF. CDR3 DNA: TGTGCCAGCAGCGTGCAACTAGCGGGACCAGATACGCAGTATTTT. The chain has TRBV9 and TRBJ2-3, with TRBD2 identical over 10 bases. With V trimmed by 2 bases and J by 4 bases, 4 bases remained unmatched. Germline assignment: CDR1 SGDLS and CDR2 YYNGEE. This CDR3 region has 15 residues. The complete variable domain, with remaining parts taken from reference TRBV9 and TRBJ2-3, reads DSGVTQTPKHLITATGQRVTLRCSPRSGDLSVYWYQQSLDQGLQFLIQYYNGEERAKGNILERFSAQQFPDLHSELNLSSLELGDSALYFCASSVQLAGPDTQYFGPGTRLTVL.

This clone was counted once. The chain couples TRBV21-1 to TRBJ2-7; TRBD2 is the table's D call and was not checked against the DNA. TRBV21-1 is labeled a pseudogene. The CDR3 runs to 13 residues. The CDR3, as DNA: TGTGCCACCCTGACTAGCGGAACCTACGAGCAGTACTTC. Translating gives CATLTSGTYEQYF.

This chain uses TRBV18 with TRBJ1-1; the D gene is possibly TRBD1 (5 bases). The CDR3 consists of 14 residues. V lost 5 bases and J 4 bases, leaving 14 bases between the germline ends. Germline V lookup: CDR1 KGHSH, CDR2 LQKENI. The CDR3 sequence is CASSSLGDGTEAFF. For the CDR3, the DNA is TGTGCCAGCTCATCACTAGGGGATGGCACTGAAGCTTTCTTT.

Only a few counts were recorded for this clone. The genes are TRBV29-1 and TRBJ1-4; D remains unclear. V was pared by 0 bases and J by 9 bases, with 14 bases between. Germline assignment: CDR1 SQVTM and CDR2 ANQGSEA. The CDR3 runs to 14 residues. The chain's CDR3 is CSVEDLQRLKKLFF. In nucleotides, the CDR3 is TGCAGCGTTGAAGATCTCCAGAGGTTGAAAAAACTGTTTTTT.

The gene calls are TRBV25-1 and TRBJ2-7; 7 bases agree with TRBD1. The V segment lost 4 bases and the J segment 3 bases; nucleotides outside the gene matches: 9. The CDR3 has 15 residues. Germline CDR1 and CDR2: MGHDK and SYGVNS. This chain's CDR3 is CASSAPNRGSYEQYF. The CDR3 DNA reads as TGTGCCAGCAGTGCCCCAAACAGGGGAAGCTACGAGCAGTACTTC.

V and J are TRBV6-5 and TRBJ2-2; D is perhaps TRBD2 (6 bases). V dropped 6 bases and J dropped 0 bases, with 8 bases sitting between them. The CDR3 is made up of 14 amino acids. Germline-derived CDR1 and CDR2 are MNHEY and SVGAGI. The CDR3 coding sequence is TGTGCCAGCAGGGCGGGATCGAACACCGGGGAGCTGTTTTTT. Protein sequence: CASRAGSNTGELFF.

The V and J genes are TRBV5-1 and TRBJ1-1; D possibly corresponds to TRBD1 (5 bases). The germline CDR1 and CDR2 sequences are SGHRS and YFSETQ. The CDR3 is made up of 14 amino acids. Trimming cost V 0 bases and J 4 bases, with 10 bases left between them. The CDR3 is CASSLAGIGTEAFF. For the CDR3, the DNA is TGCGCCAGCAGCTTGGCAGGGATAGGCACTGAAGCTTTCTTT.

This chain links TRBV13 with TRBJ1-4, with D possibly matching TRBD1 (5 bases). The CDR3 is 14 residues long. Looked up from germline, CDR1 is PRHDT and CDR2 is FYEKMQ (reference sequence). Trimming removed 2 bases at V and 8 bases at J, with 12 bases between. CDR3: CASSLRQGGEKLFF. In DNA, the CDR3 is TGTGCCAGCAGCTTAAGGCAGGGAGGGGAAAAACTGTTTTTT. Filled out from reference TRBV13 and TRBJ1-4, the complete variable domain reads AAGVIQSPRHLIKEKRETATLKCYPIPRHDTVYWYQQGPGQDPQFLISFYEKMQSDKGSIPDRFSAQQFSDYHSELNMSSLELGDSALYFCASSLRQGGEKLFFGSGTQLSVL.

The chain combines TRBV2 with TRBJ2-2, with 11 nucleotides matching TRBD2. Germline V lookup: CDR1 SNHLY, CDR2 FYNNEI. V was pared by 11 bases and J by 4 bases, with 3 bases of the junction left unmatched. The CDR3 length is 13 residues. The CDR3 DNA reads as TGTGCCTCTAGCGGGAGGATCACCGGGGAGCTGTTTTTT. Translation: CASSGRITGELFF.

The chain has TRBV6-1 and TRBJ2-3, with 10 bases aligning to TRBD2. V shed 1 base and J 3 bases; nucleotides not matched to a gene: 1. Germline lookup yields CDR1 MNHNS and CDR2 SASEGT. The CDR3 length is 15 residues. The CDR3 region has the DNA TGTGCCAGCAGTGAAGAGCGGGAGGGTACAGATACGCAGTATTTT. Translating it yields CASSEEREGTDTQYF.

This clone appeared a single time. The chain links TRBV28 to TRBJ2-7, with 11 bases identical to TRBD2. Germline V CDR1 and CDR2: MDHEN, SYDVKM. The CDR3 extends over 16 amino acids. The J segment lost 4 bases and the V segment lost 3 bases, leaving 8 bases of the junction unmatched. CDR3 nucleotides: TGTGCCAGCAGTTTCCGGGCTAGCGGGAGGCTATACGAGCAGTACTTC. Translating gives CASSFRASGRLYEQYF. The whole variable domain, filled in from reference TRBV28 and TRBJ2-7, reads DVKVTQSSRYLVKRTGEKVFLECVQDMDHENMFWYRQDPGLGLRLIYFSYDVKMKEKGDIPEGYSVSREKKERFSLILESASTNQTSMYLCASSFRASGRLYEQYFGPGTRLTVT.

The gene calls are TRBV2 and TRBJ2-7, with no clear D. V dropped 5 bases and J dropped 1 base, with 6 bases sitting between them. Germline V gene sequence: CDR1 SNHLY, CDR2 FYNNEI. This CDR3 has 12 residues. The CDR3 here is CASSPRSYEQYF. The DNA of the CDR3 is TGTGCCAGCAGTCCCAGATCCTACGAGCAGTACTTC.

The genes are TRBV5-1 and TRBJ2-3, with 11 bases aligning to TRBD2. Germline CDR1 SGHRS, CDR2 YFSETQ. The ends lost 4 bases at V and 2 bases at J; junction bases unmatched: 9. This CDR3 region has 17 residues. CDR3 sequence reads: CASSPLSGRALTDTQYF. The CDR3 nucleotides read TGCGCCAGCAGCCCACTTAGCGGGAGGGCCCTCACAGATACGCAGTATTTT.

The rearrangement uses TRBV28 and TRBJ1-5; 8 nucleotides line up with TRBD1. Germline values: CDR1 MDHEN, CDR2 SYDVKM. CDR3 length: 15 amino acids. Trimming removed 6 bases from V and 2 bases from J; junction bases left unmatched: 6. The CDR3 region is CASRADRGGNQPQHF. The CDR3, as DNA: TGTGCCAGCAGGGCAGACAGGGGAGGCAATCAGCCCCAGCATTTT.

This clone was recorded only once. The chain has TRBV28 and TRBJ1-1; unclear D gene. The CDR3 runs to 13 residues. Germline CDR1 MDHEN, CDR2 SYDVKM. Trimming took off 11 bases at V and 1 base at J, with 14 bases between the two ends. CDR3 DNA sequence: TGTGCCTGGAGGAGGGCCTCGAACACTGAAGCTTTCTTT. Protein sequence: CAWRRASNTEAFF.

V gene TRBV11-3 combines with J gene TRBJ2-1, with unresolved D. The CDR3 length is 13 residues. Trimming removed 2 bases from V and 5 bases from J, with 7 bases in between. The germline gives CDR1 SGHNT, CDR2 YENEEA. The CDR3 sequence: CASSLSGHNEQFF. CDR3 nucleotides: TGTGCCAGCAGCTTATCAGGCCACAATGAGCAGTTCTTC.

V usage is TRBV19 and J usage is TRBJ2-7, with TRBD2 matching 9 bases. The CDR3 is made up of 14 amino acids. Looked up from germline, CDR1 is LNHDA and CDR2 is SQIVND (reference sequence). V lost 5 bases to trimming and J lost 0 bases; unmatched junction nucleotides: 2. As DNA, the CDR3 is TGTGCCAGTAGTTCTAGCGGGGCCTCCTACGAGCAGTACTTC. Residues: CASSSSGASYEQYF.

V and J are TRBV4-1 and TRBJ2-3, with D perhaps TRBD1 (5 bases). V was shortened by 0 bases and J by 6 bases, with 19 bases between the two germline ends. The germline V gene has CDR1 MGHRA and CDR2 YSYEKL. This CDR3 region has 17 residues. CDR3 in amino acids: CASSQEGLGRPGDTQYF. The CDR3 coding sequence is TGCGCCAGCAGCCAAGAGGGGTTGGGGCGGCCAGGGGATACGCAGTATTTT.

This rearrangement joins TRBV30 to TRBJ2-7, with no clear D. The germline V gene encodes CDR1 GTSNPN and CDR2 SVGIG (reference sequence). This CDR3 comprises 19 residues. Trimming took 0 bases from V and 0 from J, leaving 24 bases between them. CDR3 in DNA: TGTGCCTGGAGTGTCTCTATTTTGTCGCCTAACCGAGTCTCCTACGAGCAGTACTTC. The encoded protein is CAWSVSILSPNRVSYEQYF.

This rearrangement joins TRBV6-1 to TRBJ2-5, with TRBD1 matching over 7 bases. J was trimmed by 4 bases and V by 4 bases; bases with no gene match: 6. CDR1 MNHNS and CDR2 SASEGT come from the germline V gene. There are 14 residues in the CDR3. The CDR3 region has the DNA TGTGCCAGCAGTGGGCAGGGGGACGCAGAGACCCAGTACTTC. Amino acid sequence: CASSGQGDAETQYF.

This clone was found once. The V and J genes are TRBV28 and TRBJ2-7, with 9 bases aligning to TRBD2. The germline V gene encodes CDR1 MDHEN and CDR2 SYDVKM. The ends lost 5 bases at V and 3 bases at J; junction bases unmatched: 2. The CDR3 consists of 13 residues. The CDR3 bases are TGTGCCAGCAGTCCGACTAGCGGCTACGAGCAGTACTTC. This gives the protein CASSPTSGYEQYF.

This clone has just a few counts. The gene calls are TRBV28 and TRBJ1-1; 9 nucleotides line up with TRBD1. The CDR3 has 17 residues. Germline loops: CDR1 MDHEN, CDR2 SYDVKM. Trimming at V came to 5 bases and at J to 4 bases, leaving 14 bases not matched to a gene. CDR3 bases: TGTGCCAGCAGTCAGCCCCAACAGGGGGCCTGGAGCACTGAAGCTTTCTTT. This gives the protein CASSQPQQGAWSTEAFF.

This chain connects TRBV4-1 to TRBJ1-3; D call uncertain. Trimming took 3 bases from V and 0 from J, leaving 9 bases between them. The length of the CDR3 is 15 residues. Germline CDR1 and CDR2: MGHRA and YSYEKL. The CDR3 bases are TGCGCCAGCAGCCATCGGGGTGGCTCTGGAAACACCATATATTTT. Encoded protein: CASSHRGGSGNTIYF.

The CDR3 nucleotides are TGTGCCAGCAGCACGACCCCCCCGGGACACCCTGAAGCTTTCTTT. As protein: CASSTTPPGHPEAFF. V and J are TRBV7-9 and TRBJ1-1; D might be TRBD1 (6 bases). This CDR3 contains 15 residues. The germline V gene has CDR1 SEHNR and CDR2 FQNEAQ (reference sequence). Trimming removed 5 bases from V and 6 bases from J, with 19 bases in between.

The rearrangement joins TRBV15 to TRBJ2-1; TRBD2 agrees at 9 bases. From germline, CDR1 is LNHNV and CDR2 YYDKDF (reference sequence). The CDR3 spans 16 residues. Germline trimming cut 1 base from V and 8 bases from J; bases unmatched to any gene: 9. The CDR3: CATSRVSGGRADEQFF. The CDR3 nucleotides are TGTGCCACCAGCAGAGTTTCTGGCGGGAGGGCCGATGAGCAGTTCTTC.